These 32 T cell receptor beta chains came from one sample sequenced in a study of T-cell reconstitution after alpha-beta-depleted transplantation in children. For TCRbeta, the library was prepared with unique molecular identifiers. Each CDR3 protein gets one entry after TCRdb re-called the PCR reads with MiXCR. The repertoire consists of some 240,000 distinct CDR3 sequences, with about 8.8% occurring once and the leading ten covering over 4.5%. Specimen: PBMCs from the stem cell graft donor, collected from the stem cell graft. The receptors stem from a human donor who donated a stem cell graft to a child with SCID.

This clonotype was detected ten times or more. Here the CDR3 DNA reads TGTGCCAGCAGCCCCCGGCCGGGAGTCAATCAGCCCCAGCATTTT. This sequence encodes CASSPRPGVNQPQHF. The rearrangement uses TRBV5-5 and TRBJ1-5, with D unresolved. Per the germline V gene, CDR1 is SGHKS and CDR2 is YYEKEE (reference sequence). The CDR3 totals 15 residues. Trimming cost V 4 bases and J 3 bases, with 14 bases left between them.

The V call is TRBV24-1, the J call TRBJ1-2; TRBD1 agrees at 7 bases. The V and J ends lost 4 bases and 5 bases, in that order; junction bases with no gene match: 6. The CDR3 covers 14 residues. Germline loops: CDR1 KGHDR, CDR2 SFDVKD. DNA of the CDR3: TGTGCCACCAGTGACCGGAACAGGGGATATGGCTACACCTTC. Residues: CATSDRNRGYGYTF.

This clonotype came up a few times. The CDR3 reads CASSIRGATDTQYF. The CDR3 bases are TGTGCCAGTAGTATTCGAGGGGCCACAGATACGCAGTATTTT. The chain has TRBV19 and TRBJ2-3; D could derive from TRBD1 or TRBD2 (5 bases each). V gave up 3 bases and J gave up 2 bases, with 9 bases separating them. This CDR3 contains 14 residues. Germline CDR1 reads LNHDA; CDR2 reads SQIVND (reference sequence).

In this sample, this clonotype turned up many times. The chain recombines TRBV7-9 with TRBJ1-4; possibly TRBD1 for D (5 bases). This CDR3 spans 14 amino acids. Trimming removed 5 bases at V and 5 bases at J, with 12 bases between. Germline CDR1 SEHNR, CDR2 FQNEAQ (reference sequence). The CDR3, as DNA: TGTGCCAGCAGCCTCGGGACCGCCAATGAAAAACTGTTTTTT. As protein: CASSLGTANEKLFF.

This clonotype has ten or more counts. The chain couples TRBV5-1 to TRBJ1-1, with D unclear. This CDR3 is 11 amino acids long. Germline assignment: CDR1 SGHRS and CDR2 YFSETQ. Trimming removed 4 bases at V and 5 bases at J, with 6 bases between. The CDR3 DNA is TGCGCCAGCAGCGACAAAACTGAAGCTTTCTTT. Encoded protein: CASSDKTEAFF.

This clonotype was detected many times. V is TRBV6-5 and J is TRBJ1-6, with unresolved D. Trimming pared 6 bases from V and 8 bases from J, leaving 11 bases between. CDR3 length: 13 amino acids. Germline CDR1 is MNHEY and CDR2 is SVGAGI. As DNA, the CDR3 is TGTGCCAGCAGACCGGGATGGGATTCACCCCTCCACTTT. It is translated as CASRPGWDSPLHF.

The gene calls are TRBV5-1 and TRBJ1-1, with 7 positions matching TRBD1. This CDR3 has 15 residues. Trimming removed 5 bases from V and 1 base from J; junction bases left unmatched: 8. CDR1 is SGHRS and CDR2 is YFSETQ in the germline V gene. CDR3 protein: CASRAPGTENTEAFF. DNA for the CDR3: TGCGCCAGCAGGGCCCCCGGGACAGAGAACACTGAAGCTTTCTTT.

This clonotype appeared many times. The chain carries TRBV12-3 or TRBV12-4 and TRBJ1-4; 9 nucleotides agree with TRBD1. Unmatched junction bases numbered 6, after V lost 5 bases and J lost 8 bases. The CDR3 runs 14 residues. CDR3 region: CASSTRGQGEKLFF. The CDR3 nucleotides are TGTGCCAGCAGTACCCGGGGACAGGGAGAAAAACTGTTTTTT.

In its sample, this clonotype was seen many times. The chain links TRBV2 to TRBJ1-2; 8 nucleotides align to TRBD1. The CDR3 extends over 14 amino acids. V gave up 4 bases and J gave up 5 bases; unmatched junction bases: 6. Germline assignment: CDR1 SNHLY and CDR2 FYNNEI. The CDR3 DNA sequence: TGTGCCAGCAGTGCGGACAGGGCGTCGTATGGCTACACCTTC. The encoded protein is CASSADRASYGYTF.

This clonotype was found many times. The CDR3 bases are TGTGCCAGCAGCACAGGGGGCGGGCCAAACAATGAGCAGTTCTTC. It translates to CASSTGGGPNNEQFF. The gene calls are TRBV28 and TRBJ2-1; 9 positions match TRBD1. The trim removed 6 bases at V and 5 bases at J, leaving 8 bases unmatched. Germline CDR1 is MDHEN and CDR2 is SYDVKM. The CDR3 covers 15 residues.

The sample holds many counts of this clonotype. The V gene is TRBV3-1, the J gene TRBJ1-2; 10 bases match TRBD1. Germline V CDR1 and CDR2: LGHDT, YNNKEL (reference sequence). The CDR3 has 15 residues. V trimming: 3 bases; J trimming: 7 bases; junction bases outside the gene matches: 8. DNA of the CDR3: TGTGCCAGCAGCCAGCGGGACAGGGGAACGAGTGGCTACACCTTC. Encoded protein: CASSQRDRGTSGYTF.

This clonotype has at least ten counts. The V call is TRBV6-2 or TRBV6-3, the J call TRBJ2-1; D uncertain. The V end was cut by 3 bases, the J end by 0 bases, with 9 bases between. Per the germline V gene, CDR1 is MNHEY and CDR2 is SVGEGT. CDR3 length equals 15 residues. The CDR3 region is CASSYRLASYNEQFF. CDR3 nucleotides: TGTGCCAGCAGTTATCGGCTGGCCTCCTACAATGAGCAGTTCTTC.

There are many counts of this clonotype. J is TRBJ2-3 and V is TRBV14; tentatively, D is TRBD1 or TRBD2 (5 bases each). The CDR3 spans 12 residues. Trimming stripped 1 base from V and 9 bases from J, with 8 bases between. Germline values: CDR1 SGHDN, CDR2 FVKESK. The CDR3 loop is CASSQGGATQYF. CDR3 nucleotide sequence: TGTGCCAGCAGCCAAGGAGGGGCGACGCAGTATTTT.

This clonotype was picked up many times. The rearrangement links TRBV5-1 to TRBJ1-1, with 8 bases identical to TRBD1. This CDR3 comprises 17 residues. Germline CDR1 is SGHRS and CDR2 is YFSETQ. With V trimmed by 1 base and J by 1 base, 9 bases remained unmatched. CDR3 region: CASSLWGQAQQNTEAFF. The CDR3, as DNA: TGCGCCAGCAGCTTGTGGGGACAGGCTCAACAGAACACTGAAGCTTTCTTT.

This clonotype was recorded many times. The chain combines TRBV11-2 with TRBJ2-7; TRBD1 agrees at 8 bases. V lost 1 base to trimming and J lost 5 bases; unmatched junction nucleotides: 13. The CDR3 sequence is 17 residues long. Germline V gene sequence: CDR1 SGHAT, CDR2 FQNNGV. The CDR3 nucleotides read TGTGCCAGCAGCTTAGGTTCCAGTAGGACAGGGAGTGACGAGCAGTACTTC. Encoded protein: CASSLGSSRTGSDEQYF. Variable domain in full (rest from reference TRBV11-2 and TRBJ2-7): EAGVAQSPRYKIIEKRQSVAFWCNPISGHATLYWYQQILGQGPKLLIQFQNNGVVDDSQLPKDRFSAERLKGVDSTLKIQPAKLEDSAVYLCASSLGSSRTGSDEQYFGPGTRLTVT.

The table lists this clonotype with a few counts. V usage is TRBV11-2 and J usage is TRBJ2-5; 9 nucleotides match TRBD2. The CDR3 contains 17 residues. The V segment lost 0 bases and the J segment 1 base; nucleotides outside the gene matches: 6. Germline assignment: CDR1 SGHAT and CDR2 FQNNGV. The CDR3 nucleotides are TGTGCCAGCAGCTTAGATTCACAAGCGGGGGGCCAAGAGACCCAGTACTTC. Protein product: CASSLDSQAGGQETQYF.

This clonotype was detected ten times or more. V gene TRBV29-1 combines with J gene TRBJ1-1; D is undetermined. The CDR3 extends over 15 amino acids. From germline, CDR1 is SQVTM and CDR2 ANQGSEA. V lost 6 bases and J lost 1, with 18 bases in between. Here the CDR3 reads CSVDSPGLGNTEAFF. CDR3 nucleotides: TGCAGCGTGGATAGCCCGGGGTTGGGGAACACTGAAGCTTTCTTT.

This clonotype was detected many times. The genes are TRBV3-1 and TRBJ2-5, with D possibly TRBD1 on 5 matching bases. The CDR3 covers 15 residues. CDR1 is LGHDT and CDR2 is YNNKEL in the germline V gene (reference sequence). Trimming pared 2 bases from V and 3 bases from J, leaving 13 bases between. This CDR3 reads CASSQIQGGEETQYF. CDR3 DNA sequence: TGTGCCAGCAGCCAAATCCAGGGCGGAGAAGAGACCCAGTACTTC.

This clonotype was counted many times. The chain has TRBV5-5 and TRBJ2-7; D not certain. The germline V gene has CDR1 SGHKS and CDR2 YYEKEE (reference sequence). V shed 4 bases and J shed 3 bases, with 14 bases lying between them. CDR3 size: 14 residues. The CDR3 region is CASSRTLTNYEQYF. CDR3 nucleotide sequence: TGTGCCAGCAGCCGCACCCTGACAAACTACGAGCAGTACTTC.

This clonotype was picked up many times. The genes are TRBV2 and TRBJ2-3, with D hard to call. CDR1 is SNHLY and CDR2 is FYNNEI in the germline V gene. V lost 1 base to trimming and J lost 1 base, with 3 bases between them. The CDR3 runs to 13 residues. CDR3 in amino acids: CASSEGGTDTQYF. CDR3 DNA: TGTGCCAGCAGTGAAGGGGGCACAGATACGCAGTATTTT. The full variable domain, rest sourced from reference TRBV2 and TRBJ2-3, is EPEVTQTPSHQVTQMGQEVILRCVPISNHLYFYWYRQILGQKVEFLVSFYNNEISEKSEIFDDQFSVERPDGSNFTLKIRSTKLEDSAMYFCASSEGGTDTQYFGPGTRLTVL.

There are a few counts of this clonotype. The chain uses TRBV5-1 and TRBJ2-7; D may match TRBD1 or TRBD2 (7 bases each). CDR3 length: 16 amino acids. Germline V gene lookup returns CDR1 SGHRS and CDR2 YFSETQ. The V end lost 2 bases, the J end lost 0 bases, and 15 bases lay between the germline ends. In DNA, the CDR3 is TGCGCCAGCAGCTTATTGGCGGGGGACAGCTCCTACGAGCAGTACTTC. Translation: CASSLLAGDSSYEQYF.

The chain uses TRBV20-1 and TRBJ2-7; D gene ambiguous. With 0 bases removed from V and 0 bases from J, the gap between germline ends came to 3 bases. The length of the CDR3 is 12 residues. Looked up from germline, CDR1 is DFQATT and CDR2 is SNEGSKA (reference sequence). CDR3 loop: CSAREGSYEQYF. The DNA of the CDR3 is TGCAGTGCTAGAGAAGGCTCCTACGAGCAGTACTTC.

The chain couples TRBV5-1 to TRBJ1-2, with unresolved D. Per germline, CDR1 SGHRS and CDR2 YFSETQ. V dropped 6 bases and J dropped 2 bases, with 14 bases sitting between them. The CDR3 contains 14 residues. In nucleotides, the CDR3 is TGCGCCAGCACCCTTGGAGGGCAGAACTATGGCTACACCTTC. Its protein is CASTLGGQNYGYTF.

The CDR3 sequence: CAISEPGANTEAFF. CDR3 sequence (DNA): TGTGCCATCAGTGAACCGGGGGCGAACACTGAAGCTTTCTTT. This chain joins TRBV10-3 and TRBJ1-1; D may be TRBD1 (6 bases). In germline, CDR1 is ENHRY, CDR2 SYGVKD. The CDR3 length is 14 residues. V lost 3 bases to trimming and J lost 1 base, with 9 bases between them.

This clonotype was seen ten or more times. V is TRBV5-1 and J is TRBJ2-1; 7 bases agree with TRBD1. The V and J ends lost 4 bases and 0 bases, in that order; junction bases with no gene match: 13. Per germline, CDR1 SGHRS and CDR2 YFSETQ. The CDR3 is 18 amino acids. CDR3 DNA sequence: TGCGCCAGCAGCCCGATTCCGGGACAGACCCTCTCCTACAATGAGCAGTTCTTC. Its protein is CASSPIPGQTLSYNEQFF.

This clonotype was observed at least ten times. The chain employs TRBV20-1 and TRBJ1-3; D call uncertain. The germline CDR1 and CDR2 sequences are DFQATT and SNEGSKA (reference sequence). This CDR3 has 15 residues. Trimming pared 1 base from V and 2 bases from J, leaving 12 bases between. This CDR3 is CSARGVPGPGNTIYF. The CDR3, as DNA: TGCAGTGCTAGAGGGGTCCCCGGACCTGGAAACACCATATATTTT.

The sample holds many counts of this clonotype. This chain uses TRBV10-3 with TRBJ2-7; 11 nucleotides match TRBD2. CDR3 length: 14 amino acids. Germline values: CDR1 ENHRY, CDR2 SYGVKD. V dropped 6 bases and J dropped 6; count of bases not matched to a gene: 7. The CDR3 spells CAISEPSGGIEQYF. CDR3 DNA sequence: TGTGCCATCAGCGAACCTAGCGGGGGGATCGAGCAGTACTTC.

The CDR3 loop reads CASSSAPLGSGANVLTF. The CDR3 DNA reads as TGCGCCAGCAGTTCTGCCCCGTTGGGGTCTGGGGCCAACGTCCTGACTTTC. The V call is TRBV5-1, the J call TRBJ2-6; D not resolved. The CDR3 sequence is 17 residues long. Trimming removed 5 bases from V and 1 base from J, with 16 bases in between. Germline V gives CDR1 SGHRS, CDR2 YFSETQ. Drawing the rest from reference TRBV5-1 and TRBJ2-6, the complete variable domain is KAGVTQTPRYLIKTRGQQVTLSCSPISGHRSVSWYQQTPGQGLQFLFEYFSETQRNKGNFPGRFSGRQFSNSRSEMNVSTLELGDSALYLCASSSAPLGSGANVLTFGAGSRLTVL.

The J gene is TRBJ1-1, the V gene TRBV2; 10 bases line up with TRBD1. Per the germline V gene, CDR1 is SNHLY and CDR2 is FYNNEI. Trimming removed 6 bases from V and 6 bases from J; junction bases left unmatched: 7. This CDR3 is built from 14 residues. The CDR3 reads CASRRLTGGSEAFF. The CDR3, as DNA: TGTGCCAGCAGGAGACTGACAGGGGGCTCTGAAGCTTTCTTT.

This clonotype was seen many times. The chain uses TRBV12-3 or TRBV12-4 and TRBJ2-6; 7 nucleotides align to TRBD1. V dropped 7 bases and J dropped 0; count of bases not matched to a gene: 18. CDR3 length: 20 amino acids. In DNA, the CDR3 is TGTGCCAGCACCCTGGGGGCAGGGGGAAGGGGTCTCTCTGGGGCCAACGTCCTGACTTTC. Amino acids: CASTLGAGGRGLSGANVLTF.

This clonotype has just one count. A read error may explain this, as a much larger clone is one base away. As the CDR3 is not closed by the conserved phenylalanine or tryptophan, this likely results from a read error. The V gene is TRBV6-1, the J gene TRBJ2-1; D might be TRBD1 (6 bases). V lost 7 bases to trimming and J lost 0 bases, with 10 bases between them. The CDR3 contains 14 residues. CDR1 is MNHNS, CDR2 SASEGT, per germline. CDR3 DNA: TGTGCCAGCACCCCGACAGGCTCCTACAATGAGCAGTTCTCC. It encodes CASTPTGSYNEQFS.

The table lists this clonotype with many counts. The chain links TRBV7-2 to TRBJ2-2, with 11 bases aligning to TRBD2. This CDR3 is 17 amino acids long. With V trimmed by 2 bases and J by 7 bases, 9 bases remained unmatched. The germline V gene has CDR1 SGHTA and CDR2 FQGNSA. The DNA for the CDR3 is TGTGCCAGCAGCTTATCCGGGACTAGCGGAGGTGTCGGGGAGCTGTTTTTT. Translated: CASSLSGTSGGVGELFF.